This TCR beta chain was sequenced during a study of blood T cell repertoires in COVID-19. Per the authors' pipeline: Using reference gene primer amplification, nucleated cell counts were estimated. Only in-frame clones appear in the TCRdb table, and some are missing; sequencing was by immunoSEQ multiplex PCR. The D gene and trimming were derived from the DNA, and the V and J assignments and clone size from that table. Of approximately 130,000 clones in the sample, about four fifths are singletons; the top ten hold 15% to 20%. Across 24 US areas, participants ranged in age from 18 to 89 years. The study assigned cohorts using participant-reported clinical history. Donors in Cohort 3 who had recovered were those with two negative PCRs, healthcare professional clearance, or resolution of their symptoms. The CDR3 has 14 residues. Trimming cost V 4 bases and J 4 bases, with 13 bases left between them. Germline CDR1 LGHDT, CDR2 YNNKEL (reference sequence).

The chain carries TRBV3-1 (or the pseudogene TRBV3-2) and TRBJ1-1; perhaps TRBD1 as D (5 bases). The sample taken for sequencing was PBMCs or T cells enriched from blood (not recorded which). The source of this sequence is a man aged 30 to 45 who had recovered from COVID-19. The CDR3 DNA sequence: TGTGCCAGCAGCCCAACAGTGGGGCGCACTGAAGCTTTCTTT. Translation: CASSPTVGRTEAFF.